Listed here is a single T cell receptor beta chain. Its antigen is still unknown. This sample stems from a study of cytomegalovirus exposure and HLA in healthy donors. Study-level background: A previous analysis identified more than 100 million unique TCR beta sequences derived from 180 million or so T cells. The study's early data release held 80 million to 95 million unique TCRs from HLA-typed donors.

Losses at the gene ends were 5 bases for V and 6 bases for J; bases not matched to a gene: 4. In germline, CDR1 is LNHNV, CDR2 YYDKDF (reference sequence). The CDR3 has 13 amino acids. Study results and caveats: Earlier results showed most TCR beta V segments being productive about 87% or about 30% of the time. Donors belonging to an Asian-associated ancestry cluster reportedly showed fewer N-insertions in productive TCRs than the 666-donor mean, according to what a later analysis found.

PCR was performed using 60 Vbeta and 13 Jbeta primers. The repertoire was sequenced with immunoSEQ multiplex PCR; TCRdb's copy has only in-frame clones and lacks some. The sample contains 130,000 to 150,000 clones, roughly 80% of which appear only once. This clonotype originated in a man aged 40-55 years in good health and CMV-seropositive. Sequencing was performed on PBMCs. The chain has TRBV15 and TRBJ1-5; 7 bases agree with TRBD1. CDR3 nucleotides: TGTGCCACCAGCGGGGACAGCGGTCAGCCCCAGCATTTT. This codes for CATSGDSGQPQHF. Supplemented by reference TRBV15 and TRBJ1-5, the full variable domain reads DAMVIQNPRYQVTQFGKPVTLSCSQTLNHNVMYWYQQKSSQAPKLLFHYYDKDFNNEADTPDNFQSRRPNTSFCFLDIRSPGLGDTAMYLCATSGDSGQPQHFGDGTRLSIL.